This T cell receptor (beta chain) was identified in a study of T-cell memory formation after mild COVID-19. 5'RACE primed at constant segments yielded TCR alpha and TCR beta cDNA libraries bearing sample barcodes and UMIs. Each CDR3 protein is one row after TCRdb ran MiXCR on the 5' RACE reads. In the table there are hundreds of thousands of distinct CDR3 sequences, roughly 17% of which are singletons. V lost 4 bases and J lost 3, with 17 bases in between. The CDR3 has 16 amino acids. CDR1 and CDR2 (germline): SEHNR, FQNEAQ (reference sequence). Sequencing was performed on PBMCs or a T cell subset sorted from them (not recorded which). The chain employs TRBV7-9 and TRBJ2-3; D may be TRBD1 (6 bases). This TCR came from an adult woman who had mild COVID-19 (a few samples of this study predate the infection). Cell type and time point are not known. In DNA, the CDR3 is TGTGCCAGCAGCTCGCAGAACCTACAGGGTACAGATACGCAGTATTTT. Encoded protein: CASSSQNLQGTDTQYF.